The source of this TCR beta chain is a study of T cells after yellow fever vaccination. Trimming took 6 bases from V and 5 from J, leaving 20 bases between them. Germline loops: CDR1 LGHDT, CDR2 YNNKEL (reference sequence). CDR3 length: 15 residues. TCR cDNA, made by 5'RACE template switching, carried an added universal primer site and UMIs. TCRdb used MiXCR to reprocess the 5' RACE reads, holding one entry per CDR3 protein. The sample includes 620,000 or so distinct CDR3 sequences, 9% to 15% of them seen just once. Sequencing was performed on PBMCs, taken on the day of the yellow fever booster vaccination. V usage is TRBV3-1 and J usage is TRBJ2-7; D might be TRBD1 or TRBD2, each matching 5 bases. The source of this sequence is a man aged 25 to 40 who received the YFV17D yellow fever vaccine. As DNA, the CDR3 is TGTGCCAGCAGTTCCGGGACGAGAAGTTTCGACGAGCAGTACTTC. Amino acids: CASSSGTRSFDEQYF.